Sequencing of this T cell receptor (beta chain) was carried out in a study of beta chain features in type 1 diabetes. This CDR3 contains 11 residues. The germline V gene encodes CDR1 DFQATT and CDR2 SNEGSKA (reference sequence). Deletions cut 2 bases from V and 2 bases from J, with 3 bases between. On average, the one heparinised blood draw given by each donor was approximately 0.12 L. Reverse transcription of all isolated RNA meant that expressed TCRB transcripts were sequenced. Profiled with immunoSEQ multiplex PCR; TCRdb holds only in-frame clones, not every one. This repertoire shows some 700,000 clones, 13% found once; its top ten account for 0.022%. This clone was counted only a few times. Antigen unknown. Other DNA sequences from this sample encode an identical CDR3 as well. Study findings and constraints: TCRB CDR3 length was moderately but significantly reduced in all four CD4+ subsets of Type 1 diabetes patients. For type 1 diabetes patients, VDJ junctions showed fewer insertions and more deletions.

The origin of this receptor is a man aged 18 to 30 with type 1 diabetes. Sequenced input: naive CD4+ T cells from blood. The V call is TRBV20-1, the J call TRBJ1-1; D ambiguous. CDR3 sequence reads: CSARRNTEAFF. In DNA form, the CDR3 reads TGCAGTGCTAGACGAAACACTGAAGCTTTCTTT.